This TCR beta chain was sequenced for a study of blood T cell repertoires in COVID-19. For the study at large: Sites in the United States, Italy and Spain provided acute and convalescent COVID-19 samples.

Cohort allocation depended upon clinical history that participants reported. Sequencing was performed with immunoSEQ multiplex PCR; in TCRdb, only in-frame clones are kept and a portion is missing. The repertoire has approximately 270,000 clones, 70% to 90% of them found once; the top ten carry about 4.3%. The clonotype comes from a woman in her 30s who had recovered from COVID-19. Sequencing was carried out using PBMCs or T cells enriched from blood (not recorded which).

In nucleotides, the CDR3 is TGTGCTAGTGGTCCAGCCAGACAGACTTCTTTCCTCCCCAGACTAGCGGGGGACCGGGAGACCCAGTACTTC. Translating it yields CASGPARQTSFLPRLAGDRETQYF. This chain joins TRBV12-5 and TRBJ2-5; 12 bases are a match to TRBD2. CDR3 length equals 24 residues. Trimming cost V 5 bases and J 5 bases; bases outside gene matches: 33. CDR1 is LGHNT and CDR2 is FRNRAP in the germline V gene.